This T cell receptor (beta chain) emerged from a study of blood T cell repertoires in COVID-19. Profiling relied on immunoSEQ multiplex PCR, and the TCRdb table lists in-frame clones only, not all of them. The data contain approximately 100,000 clones, approximately 80% of them singletons. The V and J ends lost 5 bases and 8 bases respectively, with 12 bases between them. This CDR3 contains 12 residues. CDR1 is SNHLY, CDR2 FYNNEI, per germline. This TCR was sampled from a man aged 80 or over with COVID-19, enrolled during active disease. What was sequenced was peripheral blood. The rearrangement links TRBV2 to TRBJ1-2; D possibly corresponds to TRBD1 (6 bases). Here the CDR3 reads CASSLGQEGYTF. The CDR3 region has the DNA TGTGCCAGCAGTTTGGGACAAGAAGGCTACACCTTC.